These 8 T cell receptor beta chains were sequenced from one sample in a study of blood T cells in healthy people across ages. Next came a second PCR, run for about 6 to 12 cycles, which used a sample-barcoded 5' primer along with a J-beta primer mix. MiXCR, applied by TCRdb to the 5' RACE reads, yields one record per CDR3 protein. The table lists about 680,000 distinct CDR3 sequences, 49% of them singletons. Sequencing was carried out using blood. Receptors originate from a woman in her fifties or sixties in good health.

The genes are TRBV4-2 and TRBJ2-6, with TRBD2 matching 9 bases. The germline V gene encodes CDR1 LGHNA and CDR2 YNFKEQ. The CDR3 has 19 amino acids. Germline trimming cut 2 bases from V and 0 bases from J; bases unmatched to any gene: 8. CDR3 nucleotides: TGTGCCAGCAGCCAAACCGCGGGACTAGCCGCCTCTGGGGCCAACGTCCTGACTTTC. This encodes CASSQTAGLAASGANVLTF.

The chain combines TRBV6-2 or TRBV6-3 with TRBJ2-1; 9 bases match TRBD2. The V and J ends lost 8 bases and 4 bases, in that order; junction bases with no gene match: 9. Germline CDR1 reads MNHEY; CDR2 reads SVGEGT. The CDR3 totals 15 residues. The CDR3 region is CASGASGTFYNEQFF. DNA of the CDR3: TGTGCCAGCGGGGCTAGCGGGACGTTTTACAATGAGCAGTTCTTC.

This chain uses TRBV20-1 with TRBJ2-7; 9 bases are a match to TRBD1. The CDR3 has 14 amino acids. From germline, CDR1 is DFQATT and CDR2 SNEGSKA (reference sequence). The trim removed 5 bases at V and 5 bases at J, leaving 10 bases unmatched. The CDR3 DNA follows: TGCAGTGCTCAGCGGGGACAGGGAGTCAACGAGCAGTACTTC. It translates to CSAQRGQGVNEQYF.

This clonotype was counted a few times. The chain employs TRBV10-3 and TRBJ1-1; maybe TRBD1 (6 bases). Germline CDR1 ENHRY, CDR2 SYGVKD. CDR3 size: 18 residues. V lost 2 bases, J lost 4 bases, and 23 bases lay in between. CDR3 sequence: CAISEETGKVLRSTEAFF. As DNA, the CDR3 is TGTGCCATCAGTGAGGAAACAGGGAAGGTGCTCCGAAGCACTGAAGCTTTCTTT.

This clonotype was seen a few times. The chain links TRBV9 to TRBJ2-1; the match to TRBD2 covers 9 bases. This CDR3 contains 18 residues. Germline trimming cut 2 bases from V and 0 bases from J; bases unmatched to any gene: 9. Germline CDR1 reads SGDLS; CDR2 reads YYNGEE. The CDR3 sequence: CASSVSAGGLLSYNEQFF. Here the CDR3 DNA reads TGTGCCAGCAGCGTTTCAGCGGGAGGACTCCTCTCCTACAATGAGCAGTTCTTC. Drawing the rest from reference TRBV9 and TRBJ2-1, the complete variable domain is DSGVTQTPKHLITATGQRVTLRCSPRSGDLSVYWYQQSLDQGLQFLIQYYNGEERAKGNILERFSAQQFPDLHSELNLSSLELGDSALYFCASSVSAGGLLSYNEQFFGPGTRLTVL.

The CDR3 here is CASSYTGPNYGYTF. The CDR3 DNA follows: TGTGCCAGCAGTTACACCGGTCCCAACTATGGCTACACCTTC. The rearrangement joins TRBV6-6 to TRBJ1-2, with no clear D. CDR3 size: 14 residues. V lost 2 bases and J 2 bases, leaving 9 bases between the germline ends. Per the germline V gene, CDR1 is MNHNY and CDR2 is SVGAGI (reference sequence).

The V and J genes are TRBV2 and TRBJ2-1; D is unclear. The CDR3 totals 14 residues. V was cut by 4 bases and J by 4 bases, with 11 bases left in between. Germline CDR1 is SNHLY and CDR2 is FYNNEI. The CDR3 loop is CASSGPQEYNEQFF. The CDR3 DNA reads TGTGCCAGCAGTGGGCCGCAGGAGTACAATGAGCAGTTCTTC.

The chain employs TRBV20-1 and TRBJ1-1; D might be TRBD1 (5 bases). V was clipped by 0 bases and J by 4 bases, with 12 bases between them. Germline lookup yields CDR1 DFQATT and CDR2 SNEGSKA (reference sequence). This CDR3 has 14 amino acids. The chain's CDR3 is CSARDLGQRTEAFF. The CDR3 nucleotides read TGCAGTGCTAGAGATCTGGGGCAACGCACTGAAGCTTTCTTT.